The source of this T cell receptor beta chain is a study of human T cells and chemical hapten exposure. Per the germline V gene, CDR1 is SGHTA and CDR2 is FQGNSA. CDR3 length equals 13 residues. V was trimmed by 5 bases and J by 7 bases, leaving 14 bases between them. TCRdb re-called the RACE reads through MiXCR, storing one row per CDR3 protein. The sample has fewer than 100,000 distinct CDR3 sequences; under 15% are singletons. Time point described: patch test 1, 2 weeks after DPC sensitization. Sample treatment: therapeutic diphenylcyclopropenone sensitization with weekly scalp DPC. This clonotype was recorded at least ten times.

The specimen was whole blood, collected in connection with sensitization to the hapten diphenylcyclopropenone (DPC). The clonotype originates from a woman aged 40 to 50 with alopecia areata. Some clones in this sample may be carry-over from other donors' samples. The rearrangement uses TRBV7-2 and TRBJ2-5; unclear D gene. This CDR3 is CASSVDTTGTQYF. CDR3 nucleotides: TGTGCCAGCAGCGTAGACACAACCGGGACCCAGTACTTC.